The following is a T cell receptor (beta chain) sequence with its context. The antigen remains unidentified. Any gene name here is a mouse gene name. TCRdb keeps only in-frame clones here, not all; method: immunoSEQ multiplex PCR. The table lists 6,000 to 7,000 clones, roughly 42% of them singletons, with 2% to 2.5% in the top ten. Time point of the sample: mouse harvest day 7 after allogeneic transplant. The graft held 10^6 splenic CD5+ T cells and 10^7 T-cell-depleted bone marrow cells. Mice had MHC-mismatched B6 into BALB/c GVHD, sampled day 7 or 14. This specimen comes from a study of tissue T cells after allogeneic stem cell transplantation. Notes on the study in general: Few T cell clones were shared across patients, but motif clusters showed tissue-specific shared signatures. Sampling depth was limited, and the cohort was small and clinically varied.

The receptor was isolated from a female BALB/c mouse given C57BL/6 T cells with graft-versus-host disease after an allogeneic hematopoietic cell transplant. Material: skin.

The CDR3 DNA, read in part, is TGTGCCAGCGGCAGGGCCTCCGACTACACC. Amino acid sequence: CASGRASDYT. The full CDR3 sequence reads CASGRASDYTF. The V gene is TRBV3, the J gene TRBJ1-2, with D perhaps TRBD1 (5 bases). The CDR3 goes on 1 residue after the read ends, and that part is filled in from the germline J gene. Germline values: CDR1 SNHLY, CDR2 FYNGKV (reference sequence). Trimming removed 8 bases from V and 4 bases from J, with 8 bases in between. This CDR3 spans 11 amino acids. Full variable domain (remainder filled in from reference TRBV3 and TRBJ1-2): GPKVLQIPSHQIIDMGQMVTLNCDPVSNHLYFYWYKQILGQQMEFLVNFYNGKVMEKSKLFKDQFSVERPDGSYFTLKIQPTALEDSAVYFCASGRASDYTFGSGTRLLVI.